The next 6 T cell receptor beta chains were all read from a single sample in a study of T cell responses to AZD1222 COVID-19 vaccine. Clones were read by immunoSEQ multiplex PCR, and TCRdb kept only the in-frame ones, dropping some. Here the sample spans roughly 120,000 clones, 86% being singletons. This sample comprised peripheral blood, obtained on day 0 of AZD1222 vaccination. The receptors originated from an adult in good health.

The chain has TRBV9 and TRBJ2-2; weak D call: TRBD2 (6 bases). CDR1 and CDR2 (germline): SGDLS, YYNGEE. Trimming pared 0 bases from V and 7 bases from J, leaving 13 bases between. The CDR3 consists of 15 residues. CDR3: CASSVDGGIGGELFF. In nucleotides, the CDR3 is TGTGCCAGCAGCGTAGATGGCGGGATTGGCGGGGAGCTGTTTTTT.

This chain connects TRBV27 to TRBJ2-3; D is unresolved. The germline CDR1 and CDR2 sequences are MNHEY and SMNVEV (reference sequence). With 3 bases removed from V and 3 bases from J, the gap between germline ends came to 7 bases. The CDR3 covers 13 residues. CDR3 sequence reads: CASSFRATDTQYF. The CDR3 coding sequence is TGTGCCAGCAGTTTTCGGGCGACAGATACGCAGTATTTT.

V usage is TRBV30 and J usage is TRBJ1-4, with D perhaps matching TRBD1 (5 bases). Germline loops: CDR1 GTSNPN, CDR2 SVGIG (reference sequence). Trimming left V 5 bases short and J 8 bases short, with 24 bases between. The CDR3 is 16 amino acids. Here the CDR3 reads CAWESGGGTGAEKLFF. The DNA of the CDR3 is TGTGCCTGGGAGAGCGGGGGGGGAACGGGAGCGGAAAAACTGTTTTTT.

V gene TRBV2 combines with J gene TRBJ2-2; D is perhaps TRBD1 or TRBD2 (5 bases each). The germline V and J ends were trimmed by 8 bases and 2 bases, with 15 bases remaining between them. The germline CDR1 and CDR2 sequences are SNHLY and FYNNEI. This CDR3 contains 15 residues. The CDR3 DNA reads TGTGCCAGCTCGCCCGGGACGGGTAACACCGGGGAGCTGTTTTTT. Amino acids: CASSPGTGNTGELFF.

The V and J genes are TRBV4-2 and TRBJ2-7; TRBD2 is a possible D gene (6 bases). CDR1 is LGHNA and CDR2 is YNFKEQ in the germline V gene. The CDR3 runs to 15 residues. V was trimmed by 4 bases and J by 0 bases, leaving 13 bases between them. The CDR3 DNA is TGTGCCAGCAGCCCTGGGGACTCCGACTCCTACGAGCAGTACTTC. It yields the protein CASSPGDSDSYEQYF.

This chain joins TRBV5-8 and TRBJ1-4; TRBD1 matches at 7 bases. Per germline, CDR1 SGHTS and CDR2 YDEGEE. V shed 4 bases, J shed 15 bases, and the junction held 12 bases outside the gene matches. This CDR3 has 13 residues. DNA for the CDR3: TGTGCCAGCAGCCCGTCGAACCACGGGACAGTGTTTTTT. It yields the protein CASSPSNHGTVFF.